The 24 T cell receptor beta chains listed next were all sequenced from one sample in a study of T cell responses to AZD1222 COVID-19 vaccine (dated by TCRdb to the early 2020s). The sample's time point label, in plain terms: about 28 days (+/-7) after the second vaccine dose. Library preparation was by the immunoSEQ multiplex PCR assay. The table comes from immuneACCESS by way of TCRdb, which keeps in-frame sequences with V and J called. Part of the clones is missing from these tables; in studies checked, under half for an unresolved V gene and the rest for unknown reasons. This sample gives some 70,000 clones in total; 80% of them show up just once. The ten largest account for about 14% of the sample. This sample comprised peripheral blood, obtained 28 days after the second AZD1222 dose. These receptors came from an adult who received the AZD1222 COVID-19 vaccine.

This chain links TRBV10-3 with TRBJ2-6, with 11 bases identical to TRBD1. V gave up 6 bases and J gave up 2 bases; unmatched junction bases: 6. The CDR3 runs 17 residues. From germline, CDR1 is ENHRY and CDR2 SYGVKD. The CDR3 loop reads CAIRPGQGAAGANVLTF. CDR3 bases: TGTGCCATCAGACCCGGACAGGGGGCTGCTGGGGCCAACGTCCTGACTTTC.

This clone was seen a few times. The CDR3 reads CATSSGSSGANVLTF. DNA of the CDR3: TGTGCCACCAGTAGTGGGAGCTCTGGGGCCAACGTCCTGACTTTC. The chain is built from TRBV15 and TRBJ2-6; possible D gene TRBD2, 5 bases. The V end was cut by 6 bases, the J end by 0 bases, with 9 bases between. Germline V gives CDR1 LNHNV, CDR2 YYDKDF (reference sequence). There are 15 residues in the CDR3.

A word on this clone: This specimen includes other DNA sequences encoding the same CDR3. The rearrangement joins TRBV19 to TRBJ1-4; 9 bases fit TRBD1. The V gene's germline CDR1 is LNHDA and CDR2 SQIVND (reference sequence). CDR3 size: 15 residues. After removal of 5 bases from V and 6 bases from J, the junction contained 7 bases not matched to a gene. CDR3 in amino acids: CASSPPGQGDEKLFF. DNA of the CDR3: TGTGCCAGTAGTCCCCCGGGACAGGGCGATGAAAAACTGTTTTTT.

In this sample, this clone turned up a few times. This chain joins TRBV3-1 (or the pseudogene TRBV3-2) and TRBJ1-3; no clear D. The CDR3 length is 14 residues. V was pared by 1 base and J by 5 bases, with 9 bases between. CDR1 and CDR2 from the germline V gene are LGHDT and YNNKEL (reference sequence). CDR3 sequence reads: CASSQGLGRNTIYF. CDR3 bases: TGTGCCAGCAGCCAAGGGCTGGGAAGAAACACCATATATTTT.

The genes are TRBV29-1 and TRBJ2-5, with 15 bases that match TRBD2. V lost 7 bases to trimming and J lost 5 bases; unmatched junction nucleotides: 2. The CDR3 totals 13 residues. The germline gives CDR1 SQVTM, CDR2 ANQGSEA. The CDR3 protein is CSGGTSGRETQYF. CDR3 nucleotides: TGCAGCGGGGGGACTAGCGGGAGGGAGACCCAGTACTTC.

V is TRBV6-2 or TRBV6-3 and J is TRBJ2-2, with 10 bases aligning to TRBD2. There are 19 residues in the CDR3. Unmatched junction bases numbered 11, after V lost 4 bases and J lost 0 bases. CDR1 is MNHEY, CDR2 SVGEGT, per germline. The CDR3 DNA reads TGTGCCAGCAGTTTTAAGGCTAGCGGGGGAATCGCGAACACCGGGGAGCTGTTTTTT. It encodes CASSFKASGGIANTGELFF.

The chain recombines TRBV6-5 with TRBJ2-7; D perhaps matches TRBD1 (5 bases). The germline V gene encodes CDR1 MNHEY and CDR2 SVGAGI. The CDR3 contains 14 residues. With 7 bases removed from V and 1 base from J, the gap between germline ends came to 14 bases. The DNA of the CDR3 is TGTGCCAGCATTAGATCAGGGTTATCCTACGAGCAGTACTTC. This codes for CASIRSGLSYEQYF.

This chain links TRBV6-6 with TRBJ2-1; no reliable D call. The CDR3 sequence is 16 residues long. The germline CDR1 and CDR2 sequences are MNHNY and SVGAGI (reference sequence). The V gene lost 4 bases and the J gene lost 0 bases, with 13 bases spanning the gap. DNA for the CDR3: TGTGCCAGCAGTTTTGGCGGAAGTAACTCCTACAATGAGCAGTTCTTC. This sequence encodes CASSFGGSNSYNEQFF.

The rearrangement joins TRBV10-2 to TRBJ2-1; 7 positions match TRBD1. The germline V gene encodes CDR1 WSHSY and CDR2 SAAADI. With V trimmed by 3 bases and J by 6 bases, 8 bases remained unmatched. The CDR3 has 15 residues. The CDR3 DNA is TGCGCCAGCAGTGACAGACAGGGTAGGGTCAATGAGCAGTTCTTC. Residues: CASSDRQGRVNEQFF.

The rearrangement joins TRBV28 to TRBJ1-2; 12 positions agree with TRBD1. The CDR3 is 15 residues long. V lost 5 bases and J lost 8; bases outside the gene matches: 9. Germline V gene lookup returns CDR1 MDHEN and CDR2 SYDVKM. CDR3 DNA: TGTGCCAGCAGTCCCTCCGGGACAGGGGGCACGGGCTACACCTTC. It is translated as CASSPSGTGGTGYTF.

This clone was counted between two and nine times. V usage is TRBV5-5 and J usage is TRBJ1-6; 7 bases are a match to TRBD1. Trimming at V came to 0 bases and at J to 9 bases, leaving 3 bases not matched to a gene. CDR3 size: 14 residues. From germline, CDR1 is SGHKS and CDR2 YYEKEE (reference sequence). The CDR3 loop is CASSLGQGSSPLHF. Written as DNA, the CDR3 is TGTGCCAGCAGCTTGGGACAGGGAAGTTCACCCCTCCACTTT.

The chain couples TRBV27 to TRBJ2-3; TRBD2 matches 9 bases. From germline, CDR1 is MNHEY and CDR2 SMNVEV (reference sequence). With 2 bases clipped from V and 4 bases from J, the junction kept 4 bases outside the gene matches. This CDR3 region has 15 residues. This CDR3 reads CASSLSGGLSDTQYF. For the CDR3, the DNA is TGTGCCAGCAGTTTAAGCGGGGGGCTATCAGATACGCAGTATTTT.

The chain recombines TRBV6-5 with TRBJ1-1, with unresolved D. In germline, CDR1 is MNHEY, CDR2 SVGAGI. The CDR3 extends over 15 amino acids. The germline V and J ends were trimmed by 6 bases and 1 base, with 15 bases remaining between them. CDR3 amino acids: CASSLQPAANTEAFF. As DNA, the CDR3 is TGTGCCAGCAGCCTACAACCGGCGGCGAACACTGAAGCTTTCTTT.

This clone was picked up a small number of times. The V call is TRBV5-1, the J call TRBJ1-2; maybe TRBD1 (5 bases). Germline values: CDR1 SGHRS, CDR2 YFSETQ. The CDR3 runs to 15 residues. Trimming took 0 bases from V and 5 from J, leaving 14 bases between them. The CDR3 nucleotides read TGCGCCAGCAGCTTGGCCGGCGCGGAGGGGTATGGCTACACCTTC. This codes for CASSLAGAEGYGYTF.

The rearrangement uses TRBV28 and TRBJ1-1; D gene unclear. The CDR3 extends over 15 amino acids. The germline CDR1 and CDR2 sequences are MDHEN and SYDVKM. V gave up 5 bases and J gave up 4 bases, with 17 bases separating them. Here the CDR3 DNA reads TGTGCCAGCAGTGCCCCAGTGAACCGAGGCACTGAAGCTTTCTTT. As protein: CASSAPVNRGTEAFF. Looking up the rest from reference TRBV28 and TRBJ1-1 gives the full variable domain: DVKVTQSSRYLVKRTGEKVFLECVQDMDHENMFWYRQDPGLGLRLIYFSYDVKMKEKGDIPEGYSVSREKKERFSLILESASTNQTSMYLCASSAPVNRGTEAFFGQGTRLTVV.

This chain links TRBV19 with TRBJ1-5; no clear D gene. Germline V lookup: CDR1 LNHDA, CDR2 SQIVND (reference sequence). Trimming took off 4 bases at V and 6 bases at J, with 10 bases between the two ends. The CDR3 contains 13 residues. CDR3 coding DNA: TGTGCCAGTAGTACGGACGTTCGTCAGCCCCAGCATTTT. Amino acid sequence: CASSTDVRQPQHF.

V gene TRBV6-2 or TRBV6-3 combines with J gene TRBJ2-5; 10 nucleotides align to TRBD2. In germline, CDR1 is MNHEY, CDR2 SVGEGT. The CDR3 covers 18 residues. V gave up 0 bases and J gave up 1 base; unmatched junction bases: 8. CDR3 DNA sequence: TGTGCCAGCAGTTACTCGTGGTCTAGCGGGGGCCCCCAAGAGACCCAGTACTTC. It translates to CASSYSWSSGGPQETQYF.

V gene TRBV7-9 combines with J gene TRBJ1-6, with TRBD1 identical over 9 bases. CDR1 is SEHNR, CDR2 FQNEAQ, per germline (reference sequence). Trimming removed 6 bases from V and 8 bases from J; junction bases left unmatched: 8. The CDR3 is 15 amino acids. The CDR3 protein is CASRPTGGGDSPLHF. The CDR3 region has the DNA TGTGCCAGCAGGCCGACAGGGGGTGGGGATTCACCCCTCCACTTT. Based on the CDR3 plus reference TRBV7-9 and TRBJ1-6, the full variable domain is DTGVSQNPRHKITKRGQNVTFRCDPISEHNRLYWYRQTLGQGPEFLTYFQNEAQLEKSRLLSDRFSAERPKGSFSTLEIQRTEQGDSAMYLCASRPTGGGDSPLHFGNGTRLTVT.

The DNA for the CDR3 is TGTGCCAGCAGCACCCGTCAGCCCCAGCATTTT. Residues: CASSTRQPQHF. V and J are TRBV21-1 and TRBJ1-5. TRBV21-1 has pseudogene status. The CDR3 sequence is 11 residues long.

The chain uses TRBV20-1 and TRBJ1-3; D is unclear. The ends were cut back, 7 bases at V and 4 bases at J, with 8 bases in the middle. In germline, CDR1 is DFQATT, CDR2 SNEGSKA (reference sequence). The CDR3 is made up of 11 amino acids. As DNA, the CDR3 is TGCAGTGTGACCTACGGAAACACCATATATTTT. Translation: CSVTYGNTIYF.

This chain connects TRBV9 to TRBJ1-6, with 8 positions matching TRBD1. The germline CDR1 and CDR2 sequences are SGDLS and YYNGEE. The CDR3 sequence is 16 residues long. Unmatched junction bases numbered 5, after V lost 0 bases and J lost 6 bases. The CDR3 reads CASSVGAGGFNSPLHF. CDR3 sequence (DNA): TGTGCCAGCAGCGTAGGGGCAGGGGGCTTTAATTCACCCCTCCACTTT. Combining the CDR3 with reference TRBV9 and TRBJ1-6 gives the whole variable domain DSGVTQTPKHLITATGQRVTLRCSPRSGDLSVYWYQQSLDQGLQFLIQYYNGEERAKGNILERFSAQQFPDLHSELNLSSLELGDSALYFCASSVGAGGFNSPLHFGNGTRLTVT.

The chain is built from TRBV19 and TRBJ1-5; 12 bases line up with TRBD1. The trim removed 7 bases at V and 2 bases at J, leaving 15 bases unmatched. The V gene's germline CDR1 is LNHDA and CDR2 SQIVND (reference sequence). The CDR3 is 19 residues long. The CDR3 is CASKEAGQGAGIGNQPQHF. CDR3 DNA: TGTGCCAGTAAAGAGGCGGGACAGGGGGCAGGTATCGGCAATCAGCCCCAGCATTTT.

The rearrangement uses TRBV7-3 and TRBJ1-2, with D perhaps matching TRBD1 (5 bases). Trimming removed 2 bases from V and 0 bases from J, with 10 bases in between. CDR1 SGHTA and CDR2 FQGTGA come from the germline V gene. The CDR3 loop spans 15 amino acids. In DNA, the CDR3 is TGTGCCAGCAGCTTAGCCCCAGGGACTAACTATGGCTACACCTTC. Its protein product is CASSLAPGTNYGYTF.

J is TRBJ1-6 and V is TRBV7-8; 7 nucleotides line up with TRBD1. The CDR3 is 13 amino acids. Per germline, CDR1 SGHVS and CDR2 FQNEAQ. V trimming: 8 bases; J trimming: 6 bases; junction bases outside the gene matches: 4. In DNA, the CDR3 is TGTGCCAGCGGGGACAGAGCTAATTCACCCCTCCACTTT. This sequence encodes CASGDRANSPLHF.